Sequencing of this T cell receptor (beta chain) was carried out in a study of blood T cell repertoires in COVID-19. Study-wide context: Whether acute or convalescent, the COVID-19 samples came from the United States, Italy and Spain. PBMCs, B-cell-depleted T cells, or T cells provided the cDNA or gDNA that made up the material.

Authors' methods: Estimated nucleated cell counts came from reference gene primer amplification. Produced via immunoSEQ multiplex PCR; TCRdb's table is partial and in-frame only. The DNA gave D and trimming, while V, J and clone size come from that table. The table shows over 250,000 clones, with around 89% occurring only once. This clone was picked up a small number of times. V trimming: 5 bases; J trimming: 4 bases; junction bases outside the gene matches: 9. CDR1 is SGHVT and CDR2 is SQSDAQ in the germline V gene. The length of the CDR3 is 15 residues. V usage is TRBV7-4 and J usage is TRBJ2-7; TRBD1 aligns across 9 bases. The source of this sequence is a woman in her sixties with acute or convalescent COVID-19. Material for sequencing was peripheral blood. CDR3 DNA: TGTGCCAGCAGCCCAAAAGGGACAGGGCAGTACGAGCAGTACTTC. This encodes CASSPKGTGQYEQYF.